These 29 T cell receptor beta chains were all obtained from the same sample, sequenced in a study of T cell changes during pregnancy in multiple sclerosis. Data came from immunoSEQ multiplex PCR; TCRdb stores just in-frame clones and leaves some out. This sample has around 30,000 clones, with roughly nine tenths found just once. This sample comprised CD4+ T cells from peripheral blood mononuclear cells, obtained in the second trimester of pregnancy. These TCRs come from a female donor with multiple sclerosis, enrolled in a pregnancy study.

The chain couples TRBV2 to TRBJ2-7; tentative D call: TRBD1 (5 bases). The CDR3 has 14 amino acids. CDR1 is SNHLY, CDR2 FYNNEI, per germline. V lost 5 bases, J lost 7 bases, and 18 bases lay in between. The CDR3 DNA is TGTGCCAGCAGTCCCCACCAGGGTTTCGGAGAGCAGTACTTC. Amino acid sequence: CASSPHQGFGEQYF.

This clone has a single count. The chain carries TRBV7-2 and TRBJ2-5, with TRBD2 as a possible D gene (5 bases). V lost 4 bases, J lost 4 bases, and 7 bases lay in between. The germline V gene encodes CDR1 SGHTA and CDR2 FQGNSA. The CDR3 loop spans 12 amino acids. The CDR3 nucleotides are TGTGCCAGCAGCTACCTAGCAGAGACCCAGTACTTC. Its translation is CASSYLAETQYF.

V usage is TRBV4-2 and J usage is TRBJ2-5, with 10 bases that match TRBD2. Per the germline V gene, CDR1 is LGHNA and CDR2 is YNFKEQ. The CDR3 loop spans 14 amino acids. V dropped 5 bases and J dropped 4; count of bases not matched to a gene: 4. Here the CDR3 DNA reads TGTGCCAGCAGCGTACTAGCGGGGCCAGAGACCCAGTACTTC. The encoded protein is CASSVLAGPETQYF.

This clone was picked up one time. V usage is TRBV19 and J usage is TRBJ2-3, with TRBD1 matching over 8 bases. In germline, CDR1 is LNHDA, CDR2 SQIVND (reference sequence). This CDR3 is 15 amino acids long. V lost 5 bases and J lost 3; bases outside the gene matches: 7. The CDR3 reads CASSPGQGETDTQYF. DNA for the CDR3: TGTGCCAGTAGTCCCGGACAGGGAGAGACAGATACGCAGTATTTT.

This clone came up once. The chain links TRBV28 to TRBJ1-2; 9 bases agree with TRBD1. Germline CDR1 reads MDHEN; CDR2 reads SYDVKM. Losses at the gene ends were 5 bases for V and 1 base for J; bases not matched to a gene: 5. The CDR3 has 15 residues. Written as DNA, the CDR3 is TGTGCCAGCAGTATCCGGGACAGGGATAACTATGGCTACACCTTC. It is translated as CASSIRDRDNYGYTF.

This CDR3 is CASSFGGSWGGWYTQYF. For the CDR3, the DNA is TGTGCCAGCAGCTTCGGCGGATCCTGGGGGGGTTGGTATACGCAGTATTTT. This chain connects TRBV11-2 to TRBJ2-3; 7 nucleotides align to TRBD2. Germline V gives CDR1 SGHAT, CDR2 FQNNGV. V was clipped by 3 bases and J by 7 bases; unmatched bases: 16. The CDR3 is 17 amino acids.

The chain recombines TRBV11-2 with TRBJ2-3, with D possibly TRBD2 on 6 matching bases. This CDR3 is built from 17 residues. V was cut by 5 bases and J by 5 bases, with 23 bases left in between. The germline V gene encodes CDR1 SGHAT and CDR2 FQNNGV. DNA for the CDR3: TGTGCCAGCAGCCCCCGGGCGGGGACCTTCACACGAGATACGCAGTATTTT. Amino acids: CASSPRAGTFTRDTQYF.

This clone was observed a few times. The chain links TRBV2 to TRBJ1-2; D gene unclear. The CDR3 length is 13 residues. Trimming left V 4 bases short and J 1 base short, with 7 bases between. Germline assignment: CDR1 SNHLY and CDR2 FYNNEI. CDR3 nucleotide sequence: TGTGCCAGCAGTGGTTCGGTTAACTATGGCTACACCTTC. Protein: CASSGSVNYGYTF. The full variable domain, its missing parts supplied by reference TRBV2 and TRBJ1-2, is EPEVTQTPSHQVTQMGQEVILRCVPISNHLYFYWYRQILGQKVEFLVSFYNNEISEKSEIFDDQFSVERPDGSNFTLKIRSTKLEDSAMYFCASSGSVNYGYTFGSGTRLTVV.

The chain employs TRBV2 and TRBJ1-1, with unresolved D. The V gene's germline CDR1 is SNHLY and CDR2 FYNNEI. V dropped 6 bases and J dropped 4 bases, with 18 bases sitting between them. There are 15 residues in the CDR3. The CDR3 nucleotides read TGTGCCAGCAGAGACCTGACATCCGCAGCCACTGAAGCTTTCTTT. Translating it yields CASRDLTSAATEAFF.

In DNA form, the CDR3 reads TGTGCCAGCAGCTTTGTTCGGGACACTGAAGCTTTCTTT. Its translation: CASSFVRDTEAFF. The rearrangement uses TRBV7-8 and TRBJ1-1; D is undetermined. V was shortened by 3 bases and J by 3 bases, with 8 bases between the two germline ends. CDR1 is SGHVS, CDR2 FQNEAQ, per germline. CDR3 size: 13 residues.

The rearrangement links TRBV28 to TRBJ1-3; TRBD1 matches at 7 bases. Germline CDR1 is MDHEN and CDR2 is SYDVKM. J gave up 9 bases and V 5 bases, and 10 bases lay outside the gene matches. The CDR3 extends over 14 amino acids. CDR3 amino acids: CASSGGGFITTIYF. As DNA, the CDR3 is TGTGCCAGCAGTGGAGGGGGCTTCATTACCACCATATATTTT.

This sequence joins TRBV5-6 and TRBJ2-5; 10 bases align to TRBD2. Germline V gives CDR1 SGHDT, CDR2 YYEEEE. Trimming at V came to 1 base and at J to 6 bases, leaving 3 bases not matched to a gene. The CDR3 totals 14 residues. The chain's CDR3 is CASSLTSGEKTQYF. The CDR3 DNA sequence: TGTGCCAGCAGCTTGACTAGCGGGGAAAAGACCCAGTACTTC.

V and J are TRBV5-6 and TRBJ2-5, with D maybe TRBD1 (5 bases). Germline lookup yields CDR1 SGHDT and CDR2 YYEEEE. The CDR3 has 13 amino acids. V shed 7 bases and J shed 1 base, with 11 bases lying between them. The CDR3 is CASAQGPQETQYF. The CDR3, as DNA: TGTGCCAGCGCCCAGGGCCCCCAAGAGACCCAGTACTTC.

This chain joins TRBV2 and TRBJ1-4, with D possibly matching TRBD1 (5 bases). Germline V gene data show CDR1 as SNHLY and CDR2 as FYNNEI. The CDR3 runs to 13 residues. V dropped 5 bases and J dropped 8 bases, with 12 bases sitting between them. CDR3 amino acids: CASSRGVKEKLFF. CDR3 sequence (DNA): TGTGCCAGCAGTCGGGGGGTAAAAGAAAAACTGTTTTTT.

This clone was seen once. CDR3 protein: CASSLVPRGSSYNEQFF. In nucleotides, the CDR3 is TGTGCCAGCAGCTTAGTCCCCAGGGGAAGCTCCTACAATGAGCAGTTCTTC. The chain carries TRBV7-8 and TRBJ2-1; a possible D gene is TRBD1 (6 bases). The CDR3 spans 17 residues. From germline, CDR1 is SGHVS and CDR2 FQNEAQ. The V and J ends lost 1 base and 0 bases respectively, with 13 bases between them.

This clone has a handful of counts. The gene calls are TRBV30 and TRBJ1-5; possible D gene TRBD1, 5 bases. With 1 base removed from V and 5 bases from J, the gap between germline ends came to 12 bases. Germline lookup yields CDR1 GTSNPN and CDR2 SVGIG (reference sequence). This CDR3 spans 14 amino acids. CDR3 sequence: CAWSAGMGDQPQHF. In DNA form, the CDR3 reads TGTGCCTGGAGTGCAGGGATGGGCGATCAGCCCCAGCATTTT.

This clone was seen a single time. The V and J genes are TRBV4-1 and TRBJ2-5; TRBD1 matches at 7 bases. The CDR3 totals 16 residues. V dropped 2 bases and J dropped 5; count of bases not matched to a gene: 11. Germline CDR1 MGHRA, CDR2 YSYEKL. The CDR3 here is CASSQRGTGVGETQYF. DNA of the CDR3: TGCGCCAGCAGCCAAAGGGGAACAGGGGTTGGGGAGACCCAGTACTTC.

This clone was found a few times. This chain uses TRBV5-1 with TRBJ2-3; possibly TRBD2 for D (6 bases). The ends were cut back, 7 bases at V and 2 bases at J, with 14 bases in the middle. Germline V gives CDR1 SGHRS, CDR2 YFSETQ. The CDR3 spans 14 residues. The CDR3 nucleotides are TGCGCCAGCGTCCGGGGGAGCTTCACAGATACGCAGTATTTT. Amino acids: CASVRGSFTDTQYF.

This chain uses TRBV10-3 with TRBJ1-1; D possibly corresponds to TRBD1 (5 bases). Germline loops: CDR1 ENHRY, CDR2 SYGVKD. The V gene lost 2 bases and the J gene lost 1 base, with 23 bases spanning the gap. CDR3 length: 19 amino acids. CDR3 coding DNA: TGTGCCATCAGTGAGGGGTTCGGGTGGGGCGACCGAGGGAACACTGAAGCTTTCTTT. This sequence encodes CAISEGFGWGDRGNTEAFF.

In this sample, this clone turned up once. The chain couples TRBV6-5 to TRBJ1-6, with D unresolved. The CDR3 has 14 residues. Germline V CDR1 and CDR2: MNHEY, SVGAGI. The V end was cut by 2 bases, the J end by 10 bases, with 12 bases between. CDR3 protein: CASSYETRLSPLHF. In DNA, the CDR3 is TGTGCCAGCAGTTACGAAACAAGATTGTCACCCCTCCACTTT.

The chain recombines TRBV2 with TRBJ2-3, with a weak D call TRBD1 (5 bases). This CDR3 comprises 12 residues. The germline gives CDR1 SNHLY, CDR2 FYNNEI. Trimming took off 7 bases at V and 3 bases at J, with 8 bases between the two ends. CDR3 sequence: CASKSGTDTQYF. CDR3 bases: TGTGCCAGCAAATCAGGGACAGATACGCAGTATTTT.

V gene TRBV28 combines with J gene TRBJ2-7, with a possible D match to TRBD2 (6 bases). The CDR3 sequence is 15 residues long. Looked up from germline, CDR1 is MDHEN and CDR2 is SYDVKM. The V gene lost 5 bases and the J gene lost 7 bases, with 21 bases spanning the gap. CDR3 protein: CASSATSGTWEEQYF. The CDR3 nucleotides are TGTGCCAGCAGTGCAACTTCCGGGACTTGGGAGGAGCAGTACTTC.

The CDR3 nucleotides are TGTGCCAGCAGTTATAGTTACACTGAAGCTTTCTTT. Encoded protein: CASSYSYTEAFF. The chain links TRBV2 to TRBJ1-1, with D unresolved. The CDR3 loop spans 12 amino acids. V was trimmed by 5 bases and J by 3 bases, leaving 7 bases between them. Germline V gene sequence: CDR1 SNHLY, CDR2 FYNNEI.

The chain employs TRBV19 and TRBJ2-6; no clear D gene. V lost 5 bases, J lost 0 bases, and 11 bases lay in between. The CDR3 length is 16 residues. Looked up from germline, CDR1 is LNHDA and CDR2 is SQIVND (reference sequence). The CDR3: CASSSLHSSGANVLTF. The CDR3 bases are TGTGCCAGTAGTTCCCTTCACTCCTCTGGGGCCAACGTCCTGACTTTC.

The rearrangement joins TRBV7-9 to TRBJ2-5; 8 positions agree with TRBD1. CDR1 SEHNR and CDR2 FQNEAQ come from the germline V gene (reference sequence). The junction had 7 bases not matched to a gene; V was cut back by 6 bases and J by 4 bases. This CDR3 has 14 residues. The CDR3 here is CASSHGQGGETQYF. CDR3 DNA: TGTGCCAGCAGTCACGGACAGGGTGGAGAGACCCAGTACTTC.

V usage is TRBV18 and J usage is TRBJ2-5; the match to TRBD1 covers 9 bases. The CDR3 loop spans 19 amino acids. V shed 3 bases, J shed 5 bases, and the junction held 19 bases outside the gene matches. The V gene's germline CDR1 is KGHSH and CDR2 LQKENI. CDR3 sequence: CASSPYNPGQGWFVETQYF. In DNA, the CDR3 is TGTGCCAGCTCACCGTATAATCCGGGACAGGGCTGGTTTGTGGAGACCCAGTACTTC. The variable domain in full, with the rest retrieved from reference TRBV18 and TRBJ2-5, is NAGVMQNPRHLVRRRGQEARLRCSPMKGHSHVYWYRQLPEEGLKFMVYLQKENIIDESGMPKERFSAEFPKEGPSILRIQQVVRGDSAAYFCASSPYNPGQGWFVETQYFGPGTRLLVL.

This clone was recorded once. V usage is TRBV7-2 and J usage is TRBJ1-2, with D perhaps matching TRBD1 (5 bases). The length of the CDR3 is 14 residues. Germline lookup yields CDR1 SGHTA and CDR2 FQGNSA. Trimming left V 5 bases short and J 4 bases short, with 14 bases between. CDR3 loop: CASSPGGGGYGYTF. The CDR3 DNA reads TGTGCCAGCAGCCCCGGGGGGGGTGGCTATGGCTACACCTTC.

V usage is TRBV7-9 and J usage is TRBJ1-2, with D tentatively TRBD1 (6 bases). This CDR3 is 12 amino acids long. The germline V and J ends were trimmed by 2 bases and 8 bases, with 9 bases remaining between them. Germline V gene sequence: CDR1 SEHNR, CDR2 FQNEAQ (reference sequence). The CDR3 DNA reads TGTGCCAGCAGCTTAACAGGGCCGGGCTACACCTTC. It specifies CASSLTGPGYTF.

V is TRBV2 and J is TRBJ1-2, with TRBD1 as a possible D gene (5 bases). The CDR3 contains 14 residues. Trimming took 2 bases from V and 5 from J, leaving 12 bases between them. Germline CDR1 and CDR2: SNHLY and FYNNEI. The CDR3 loop reads CASSELSGGYGYTF. In DNA form, the CDR3 reads TGTGCCAGCAGTGAACTTTCTGGGGGGTATGGCTACACCTTC.